This T cell receptor (beta chain) emerged from a study of T-cell memory formation after mild COVID-19. TCRdb ran MiXCR on the 5' RACE reads and lists one entry per CDR3 protein. The sample holds more than 100,000 distinct CDR3 sequences, roughly 6.2% seen once. General study points: CD4/CD8 balance held among clones contracting day 15 to 85, and later expanders leaned CD4+.

This clonotype showed up just a few times. Its antigen is not identified. J gave up 0 bases and V 6 bases, and 2 bases lay outside the gene matches. The CDR3 runs 14 residues. The TCR comes from an adult woman who had mild COVID-19 (a few samples of this study predate the infection). Cell type and time point are not known. The chain carries TRBV12-3 or TRBV12-4 and TRBJ1-1; 9 positions agree with TRBD1. Sequencing was carried out using PBMCs or a T cell subset sorted from them (not recorded which). The CDR3 loop reads CASSGTGMNTEAFF. The CDR3 DNA follows: TGTGCCAGCAGCGGGACAGGGATGAACACTGAAGCTTTCTTT.